The entry below gives a single TCR beta chain sequence along with its context. Its antigen is still unknown. Germline loops: CDR1 SGHRS, CDR2 YFSETQ. The CDR3 runs to 14 residues. The V gene lost 2 bases and the J gene lost 4 bases, with 9 bases spanning the gap. Produced via immunoSEQ multiplex PCR; TCRdb's table is partial and in-frame only. The sample holds 140,000 to 150,000 clones, nearly 95% seen once. These data come from a study of T cell responses to AZD1222 COVID-19 vaccine. Study-wide results and limits: Nearly half of spike-specific TCRs reportedly go after variant regions that carry no mutations. Recipients of AZD1222 seropositive at baseline numbered only 6 or 7. A mostly white British donor set with more females was recruited, and clonal diversity was possibly underestimated.

Sequenced here: peripheral blood, sampled on day 0 of AZD1222 vaccination. The origin of this receptor is an adult in good health. The chain has TRBV5-1 and TRBJ2-2; D remains ambiguous. The CDR3 loop is CASSLASTTGELFF. CDR3 bases: TGCGCCAGCAGCTTAGCTTCTACCACCGGGGAGCTGTTTTTT. Full variable domain (outside the CDR3, taken from reference TRBV5-1 and TRBJ2-2): KAGVTQTPRYLIKTRGQQVTLSCSPISGHRSVSWYQQTPGQGLQFLFEYFSETQRNKGNFPGRFSGRQFSNSRSEMNVSTLELGDSALYLCASSLASTTGELFFGEGSRLTVL.